The clone carrying this TCR beta chain appeared many times. This entry belongs to a study of shared clonotypes between healthy human individuals. Sequenced by immunoSEQ multiplex PCR; TCRdb stores in-frame clones only, minus some. The table lists about 980,000 clones, 76% of them singletons. Material for sequencing was memory CD4+ T cells sorted from blood. Subset described: CD45RA-negative fraction. The TCR sequence derives from a man between 18 and 29 years old in good health.

The CDR3 sequence is CASSENMNSYEQYF. The CDR3 DNA sequence: TGTGCCAGCAGTGAAAATATGAACAGCTACGAGCAGTACTTC. The V gene is TRBV2, the J gene TRBJ2-7; D is unclear. The CDR3 is 14 amino acids. V was cut by 2 bases and J by 3 bases, with 11 bases left in between. CDR1 SNHLY and CDR2 FYNNEI come from the germline V gene.